This T cell receptor (beta chain) originates from a study of cytomegalovirus exposure and HLA in healthy donors. Regarding the study as a whole: Some V segments could not be told apart, so they were left out, TRBV6-2 and TRBV6-3 among them.

Primers: 60 Vbeta forward and 13 Jbeta reverse. Assay used: immunoSEQ multiplex PCR; TCRdb lists only in-frame clones, some missing. The specimen's table records 130,000 to 150,000 clones. Germline CDR1 and CDR2: SGHRS and YFSETQ. V lost 6 bases and J lost 1, with 13 bases in between. The CDR3 is 14 residues long. Note on this clone: Antigen unknown.

This rearrangement joins TRBV5-1 to TRBJ1-1, with D tentatively TRBD1 (5 bases). The TCR originated in a woman in her 50s in good health and CMV-seronegative. Material: PBMCs. CDR3 nucleotide sequence: TGCGCCAGCACTATAGGGGTAGAGAACACTGAAGCTTTCTTT. Residues: CASTIGVENTEAFF.